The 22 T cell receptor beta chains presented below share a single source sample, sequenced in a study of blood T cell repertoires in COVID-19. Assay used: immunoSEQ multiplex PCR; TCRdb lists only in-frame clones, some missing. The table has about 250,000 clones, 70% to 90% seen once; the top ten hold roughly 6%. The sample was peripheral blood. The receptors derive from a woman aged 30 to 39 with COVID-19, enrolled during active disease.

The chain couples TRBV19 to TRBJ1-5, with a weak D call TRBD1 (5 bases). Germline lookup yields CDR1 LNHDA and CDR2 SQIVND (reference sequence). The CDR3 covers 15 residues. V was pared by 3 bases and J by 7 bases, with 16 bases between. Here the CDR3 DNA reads TGTGCCAGTAGTATCCCCAGGGAAGGAAAACAGCCCCAGCATTTT. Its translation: CASSIPREGKQPQHF.

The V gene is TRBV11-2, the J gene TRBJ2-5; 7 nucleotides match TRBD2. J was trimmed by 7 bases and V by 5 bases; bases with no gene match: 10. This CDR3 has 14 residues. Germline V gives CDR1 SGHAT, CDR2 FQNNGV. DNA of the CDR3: TGTGCCAGCAGCCCCCTAGCGGTCGGAGGGACCCAGTACTTC. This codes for CASSPLAVGGTQYF.

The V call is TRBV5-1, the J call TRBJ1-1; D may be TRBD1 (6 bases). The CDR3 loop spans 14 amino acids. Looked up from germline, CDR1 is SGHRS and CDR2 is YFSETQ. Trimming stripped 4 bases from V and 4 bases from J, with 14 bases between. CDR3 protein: CASSLGGGGTEAFF. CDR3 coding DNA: TGCGCCAGCAGCCTAGGGGGTGGTGGCACTGAAGCTTTCTTT. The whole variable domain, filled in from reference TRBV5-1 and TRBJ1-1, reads KAGVTQTPRYLIKTRGQQVTLSCSPISGHRSVSWYQQTPGQGLQFLFEYFSETQRNKGNFPGRFSGRQFSNSRSEMNVSTLELGDSALYLCASSLGGGGTEAFFGQGTRLTVV.

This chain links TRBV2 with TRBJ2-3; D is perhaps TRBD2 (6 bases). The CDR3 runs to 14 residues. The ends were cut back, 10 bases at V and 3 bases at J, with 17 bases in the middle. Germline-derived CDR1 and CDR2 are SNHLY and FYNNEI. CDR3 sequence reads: CATLKGLETDTQYF. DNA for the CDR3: TGTGCCACCCTGAAGGGACTTGAAACAGATACGCAGTATTTT.

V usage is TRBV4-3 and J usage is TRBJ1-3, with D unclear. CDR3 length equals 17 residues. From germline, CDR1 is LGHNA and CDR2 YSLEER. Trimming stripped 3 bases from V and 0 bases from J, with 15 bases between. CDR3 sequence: CASSQELFTSSGNTIYF. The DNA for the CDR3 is TGCGCCAGCAGCCAGGAGTTATTCACGAGCTCTGGAAACACCATATATTTT.

The CDR3 here is CAWSSGRAVDNEQFF. CDR3 bases: TGTGCCTGGAGTAGCGGGAGGGCCGTCGACAATGAGCAGTTCTTC. The chain couples TRBV30 to TRBJ2-1; 10 bases agree with TRBD2. The CDR3 consists of 15 residues. Per germline, CDR1 GTSNPN and CDR2 SVGIG (reference sequence). The V gene end was trimmed by 2 bases and the J gene end by 5 bases; junction bases not matched to a gene: 6.

The CDR3: CASSTRAGSSTDTQYF. The CDR3 bases are TGTGCCAGCTCAACCCGGGCGGGTTCTAGCACAGATACGCAGTATTTT. This chain uses TRBV18 with TRBJ2-3, with D perhaps TRBD2 (5 bases). The CDR3 is 16 amino acids. Germline values: CDR1 KGHSH, CDR2 LQKENI. Trimming removed 5 bases from V and 0 bases from J, with 15 bases in between.

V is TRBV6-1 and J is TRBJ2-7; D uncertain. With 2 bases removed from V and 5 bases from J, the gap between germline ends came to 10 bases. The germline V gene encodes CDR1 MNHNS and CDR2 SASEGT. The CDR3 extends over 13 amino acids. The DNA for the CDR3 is TGTGCCAGCAGTGAACGCTCGAGGCACGAGCAGTACGTC. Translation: CASSERSRHEQYV.

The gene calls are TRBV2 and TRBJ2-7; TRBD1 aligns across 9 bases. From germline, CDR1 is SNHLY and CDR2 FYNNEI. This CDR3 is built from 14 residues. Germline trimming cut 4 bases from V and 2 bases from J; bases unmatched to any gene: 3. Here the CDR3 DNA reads TGTGCCAGCAGTGTGGGGACAGGGCCCTACGAGCAGTACTTC. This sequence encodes CASSVGTGPYEQYF.

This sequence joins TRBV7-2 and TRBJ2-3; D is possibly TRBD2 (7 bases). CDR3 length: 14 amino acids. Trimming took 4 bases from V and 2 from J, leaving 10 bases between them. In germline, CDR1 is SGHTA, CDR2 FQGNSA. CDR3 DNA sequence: TGTGCCAGCAGCTGGGGGGGGGCCACAGATACGCAGTATTTT. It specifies CASSWGGATDTQYF.

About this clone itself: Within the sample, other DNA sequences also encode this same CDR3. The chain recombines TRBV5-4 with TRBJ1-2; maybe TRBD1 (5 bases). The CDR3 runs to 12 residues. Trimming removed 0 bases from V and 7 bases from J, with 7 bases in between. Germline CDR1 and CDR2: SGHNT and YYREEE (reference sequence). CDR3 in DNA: TGTGCCAGCAGCTTGGCCCAGGGTGGCTACACCTTC. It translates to CASSLAQGGYTF.

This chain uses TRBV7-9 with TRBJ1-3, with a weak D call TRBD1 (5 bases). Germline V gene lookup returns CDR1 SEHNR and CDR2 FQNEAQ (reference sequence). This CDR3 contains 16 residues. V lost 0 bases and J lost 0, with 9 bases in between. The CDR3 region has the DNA TGTGCCAGCAGCTTAGCGTTGGGGCTCTCTGGAAACACCATATATTTT. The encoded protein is CASSLALGLSGNTIYF. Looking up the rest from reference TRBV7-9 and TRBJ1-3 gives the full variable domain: DTGVSQNPRHKITKRGQNVTFRCDPISEHNRLYWYRQTLGQGPEFLTYFQNEAQLEKSRLLSDRFSAERPKGSFSTLEIQRTEQGDSAMYLCASSLALGLSGNTIYFGEGSWLTVV.

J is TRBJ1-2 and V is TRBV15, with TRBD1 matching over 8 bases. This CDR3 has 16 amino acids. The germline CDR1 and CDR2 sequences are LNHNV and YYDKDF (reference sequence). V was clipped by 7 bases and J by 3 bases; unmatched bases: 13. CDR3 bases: TGTGCCACCACCCCATTAGGCGGGACAGGCCACTATGGCTACACCTTC. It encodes CATTPLGGTGHYGYTF.

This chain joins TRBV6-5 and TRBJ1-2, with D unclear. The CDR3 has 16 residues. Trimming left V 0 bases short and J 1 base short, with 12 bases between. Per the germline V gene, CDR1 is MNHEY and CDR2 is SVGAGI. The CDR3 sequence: CASSYSLLWSNYGYTF. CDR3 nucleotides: TGTGCCAGCAGTTACTCGCTCCTTTGGAGTAACTATGGCTACACCTTC.

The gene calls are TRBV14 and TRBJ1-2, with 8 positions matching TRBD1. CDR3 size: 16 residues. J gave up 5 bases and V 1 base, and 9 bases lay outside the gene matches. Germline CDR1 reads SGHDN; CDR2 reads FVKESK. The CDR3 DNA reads TGTGCCAGCAGCCAAGGTCGACAGGGGATGATGTATGGCTACACCTTC. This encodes CASSQGRQGMMYGYTF.

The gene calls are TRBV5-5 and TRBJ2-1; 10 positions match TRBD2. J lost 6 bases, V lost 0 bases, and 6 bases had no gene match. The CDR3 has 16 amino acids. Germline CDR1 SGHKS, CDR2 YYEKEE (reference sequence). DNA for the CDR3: TGTGCCAGCAGCTTGGCCCAGCGGGGGGGCATCAATGAGCAGTTCTTC. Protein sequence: CASSLAQRGGINEQFF. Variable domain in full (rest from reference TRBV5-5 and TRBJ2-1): DAGVTQSPTHLIKTRGQQVTLRCSPISGHKSVSWYQQVLGQGPQFIFQYYEKEERGRGNFPDRFSARQFPNYSSELNVNALLLGDSALYLCASSLAQRGGINEQFFGPGTRLTVL.

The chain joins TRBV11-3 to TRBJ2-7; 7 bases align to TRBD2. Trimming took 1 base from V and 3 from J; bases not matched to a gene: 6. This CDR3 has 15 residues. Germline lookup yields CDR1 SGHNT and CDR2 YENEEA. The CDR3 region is CASSLGGSPNYEQYV. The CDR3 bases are TGTGCCAGCAGCTTAGGCGGGAGTCCAAACTACGAGCAGTACGTC.

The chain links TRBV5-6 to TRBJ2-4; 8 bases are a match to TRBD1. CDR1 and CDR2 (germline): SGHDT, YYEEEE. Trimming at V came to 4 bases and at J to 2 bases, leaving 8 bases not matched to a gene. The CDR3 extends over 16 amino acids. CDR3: CASSPTGVTSKNIQYF. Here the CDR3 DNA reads TGTGCCAGCAGCCCGACAGGGGTTACCTCCAAAAACATTCAGTACTTC.

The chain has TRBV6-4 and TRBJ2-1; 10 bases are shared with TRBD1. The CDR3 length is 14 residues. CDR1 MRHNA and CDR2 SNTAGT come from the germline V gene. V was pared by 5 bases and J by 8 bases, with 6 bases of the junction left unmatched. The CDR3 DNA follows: TGTGCCAGCAGTCTCGGGACAGGGGACCATGAGCAGTTCTTC. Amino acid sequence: CASSLGTGDHEQFF.

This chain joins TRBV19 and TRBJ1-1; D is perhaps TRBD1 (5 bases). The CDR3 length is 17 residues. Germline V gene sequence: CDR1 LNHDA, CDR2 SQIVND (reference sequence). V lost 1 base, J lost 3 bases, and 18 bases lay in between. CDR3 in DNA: TGTGCCAGTAGTATAGGGTCCAGGGTAAGGAGATACACTGAAGCTTTCTTT. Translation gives CASSIGSRVRRYTEAFF.

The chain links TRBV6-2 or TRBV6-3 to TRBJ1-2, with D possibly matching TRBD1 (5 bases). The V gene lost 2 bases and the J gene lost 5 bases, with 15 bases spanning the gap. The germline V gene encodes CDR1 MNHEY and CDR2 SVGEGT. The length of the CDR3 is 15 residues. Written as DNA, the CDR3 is TGTGCCAGCAGTTACGGCGGGACGGCAGCTTATGGCTACACCTTC. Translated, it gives CASSYGGTAAYGYTF.

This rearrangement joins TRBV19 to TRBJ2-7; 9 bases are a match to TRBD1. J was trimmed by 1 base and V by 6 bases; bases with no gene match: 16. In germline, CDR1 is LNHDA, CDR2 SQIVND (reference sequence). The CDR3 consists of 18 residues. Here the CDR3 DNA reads TGTGCCAGTAGCCCACTCCCCGGGACAGGGAGAGGGTCCTACGAGCAGTACTTC. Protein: CASSPLPGTGRGSYEQYF.